These 27 T cell receptor beta chains share one sample of origin, sequenced in a study of HIV-infected children after antiretroviral therapy interruption. RNA-based 3' RACE libraries used unique molecular identifiers. TCRdb fed the 3' RACE reads into MiXCR, producing one record per CDR3 protein. The data show about 89,000 distinct CDR3 sequences, 6% to 8.5% seen once. The treatment here: PENTA 11 planned treatment interruption arm or continuous ART arm. The sequencing used CD45RA+ CD4+ T cells from PBMCs, pooled from several time points, collected from a donor given antiretroviral therapy, either interrupted or continuous. The sample's subset: naive CD4+ CD45RA+ CD45RO- T cells. These receptors were obtained from a pool of human donors with HIV.

The chain recombines TRBV20-1 with TRBJ2-2; possible D gene TRBD2, 5 bases. Germline V CDR1 and CDR2: DFQATT, SNEGSKA (reference sequence). The CDR3 is 13 amino acids. Trimming stripped 2 bases from V and 5 bases from J, with 9 bases between. As DNA, the CDR3 is TGCAGTGCTAGAAGTGGGAGAACCGGGGAGCTGTTTTTT. Amino acid sequence: CSARSGRTGELFF.

This clonotype was detected only a few times. V usage is TRBV3-1 and J usage is TRBJ2-7; D unresolved. This CDR3 region has 14 residues. The ends were cut back, 3 bases at V and 3 bases at J, with 12 bases in the middle. Germline V gene lookup returns CDR1 LGHDT and CDR2 YNNKEL (reference sequence). CDR3 coding DNA: TGTGCCAGCAGCCACGCTACCGTCCGCTACGAGCAGTACTTC. Protein product: CASSHATVRYEQYF.

This clonotype was detected a few times. This chain joins TRBV20-1 and TRBJ2-7; TRBD1 might be the D (6 bases). The V end was cut by 2 bases, the J end by 2 bases, with 13 bases between. The CDR3 length is 14 residues. The V gene's germline CDR1 is DFQATT and CDR2 SNEGSKA (reference sequence). The CDR3 coding sequence is TGCAGTGCTAGACGGTGGGACAACACCTACGAGCAGTACTTC. Residues: CSARRWDNTYEQYF.

The table lists this clonotype with many counts. The CDR3 region has the DNA TGTGCCAGCAGTCCCACCCCAGGGTTCAATCAGCCCCAGCATTTT. Protein: CASSPTPGFNQPQHF. The chain uses TRBV12-3 or TRBV12-4 and TRBJ1-5; a weak D match, TRBD1 (5 bases). The length of the CDR3 is 15 residues. Trimming stripped 5 bases from V and 3 bases from J, with 14 bases between.

This clonotype occurred many times. This sequence joins TRBV10-2 and TRBJ2-3, with a weak D call TRBD1 (5 bases). The V end was cut by 7 bases, the J end by 1 base, with 9 bases between. This CDR3 is 13 amino acids long. Germline CDR1 WSHSY, CDR2 SAAADI. The CDR3 loop is CASMIQGTDTQYF. As DNA, the CDR3 is TGCGCCAGCATGATACAGGGCACAGATACGCAGTATTTT.

The table lists this clonotype with a few counts. The DNA for the CDR3 is TGTGCCAGCAGTTTTTCAGATTCACCCCTCCACTTT. Its protein product is CASSFSDSPLHF. The chain joins TRBV12-3 or TRBV12-4 to TRBJ1-6; D is undetermined. CDR3 length: 12 amino acids. V was cut by 3 bases and J by 8 bases, with 5 bases left in between.

J is TRBJ2-4 and V is TRBV20-1, with D possibly called TRBD1 or TRBD2 (6 bases each). The germline gives CDR1 DFQATT, CDR2 SNEGSKA (reference sequence). The CDR3 is 14 amino acids. V was trimmed by 5 bases and J by 2 bases, leaving 13 bases between them. This CDR3 is CSAWWGASKNIQYF. DNA of the CDR3: TGCAGTGCTTGGTGGGGGGCTTCCAAAAACATTCAGTACTTC.

This clonotype counts as medium-sized. The CDR3 loop is CASSLGTVETQYF. The CDR3 bases are TGTGCCAGCAGTTTAGGGACGGTGGAGACCCAGTACTTC. V and J are TRBV12-3 or TRBV12-4 and TRBJ2-5; D is ambiguous. V shed 1 base and J shed 5 bases, with 8 bases lying between them. The CDR3 runs to 13 residues.

This clonotype was seen ten or more times. The DNA of the CDR3 is TGCAGTGCTAGCGCGGGTAGCAATCAGCCCCAGCATTTT. Translation gives CSASAGSNQPQHF. V gene TRBV20-1 combines with J gene TRBJ1-5; unclear D gene. The V and J ends lost 3 bases and 0 bases respectively, with 6 bases between them. This CDR3 comprises 13 residues. The germline V gene has CDR1 DFQATT and CDR2 SNEGSKA (reference sequence).

This clonotype was counted many times. The chain couples TRBV5-1 to TRBJ2-1, with D perhaps TRBD1 or TRBD2 (6 bases each). V shed 4 bases and J shed 5 bases, with 16 bases lying between them. Germline V CDR1 and CDR2: SGHRS, YFSETQ. The CDR3 has 15 amino acids. CDR3 region: CASSPPGAGDNEQFF. CDR3 bases: TGCGCCAGCAGCCCGCCGGGGGCTGGAGACAATGAGCAGTTCTTC.

This clonotype has ten or more counts. The rearrangement links TRBV11-2 to TRBJ2-4; 10 nucleotides match TRBD2. Trimming cost V 2 bases and J 3 bases; bases outside gene matches: 10. Germline CDR1 SGHAT, CDR2 FQNNGV. The CDR3 extends over 18 amino acids. CDR3 protein: CASSLSSGGLLDKNIQYF. The CDR3 DNA follows: TGTGCCAGCAGCTTAAGTAGCGGGGGGCTTTTGGACAAAAACATTCAGTACTTC.

The genes are TRBV29-1 and TRBJ2-1; a possible D gene is TRBD2 (6 bases). The germline V gene has CDR1 SQVTM and CDR2 ANQGSEA. V dropped 3 bases and J dropped 6 bases, with 18 bases sitting between them. This CDR3 is built from 15 residues. The CDR3 loop is CSVEERVMDTNEQFF. CDR3 bases: TGCAGCGTTGAGGAGCGGGTCATGGATACCAATGAGCAGTTCTTC.

This chain uses TRBV27 with TRBJ2-1, with a weak D call TRBD2 (7 bases). The CDR3 has 15 residues. Trimming removed 3 bases at V and 7 bases at J, with 16 bases between. Germline CDR1 reads MNHEY; CDR2 reads SMNVEV (reference sequence). The CDR3 region is CASSLLGGAGNEQFF. CDR3 DNA: TGTGCCAGCAGTTTGCTAGGGGGGGCCGGTAATGAGCAGTTCTTC.

Ten or more counts support this clonotype. CDR3 DNA sequence: TGTGCCACACAGTACCGGGACGGAGCCTACGAGCAGTACTTC. This gives the protein CATQYRDGAYEQYF. This sequence joins TRBV10-3 and TRBJ2-7; D is possibly TRBD1 or TRBD2 (5 bases each). The CDR3 is made up of 14 amino acids. V was trimmed by 10 bases and J by 2 bases, leaving 18 bases between them. The germline V gene has CDR1 ENHRY and CDR2 SYGVKD.

This clonotype was recorded at least ten times. CDR3 sequence (DNA): TGTGCCAGCAGACTTGGGGGCCCGGATACGCAGTATTTT. This sequence encodes CASRLGGPDTQYF. This chain uses TRBV2 with TRBJ2-3; D possibly corresponds to TRBD1 (6 bases). The CDR3 runs 13 residues. V dropped 6 bases and J dropped 6 bases, with 13 bases sitting between them. The germline CDR1 and CDR2 sequences are SNHLY and FYNNEI.

In this sample, this clonotype turned up many times. This chain links TRBV27 with TRBJ2-3; 9 bases line up with TRBD2. Losses at the gene ends were 1 base for V and 2 bases for J; bases not matched to a gene: 13. The germline CDR1 and CDR2 sequences are MNHEY and SMNVEV (reference sequence). The CDR3 covers 19 residues. The CDR3 region has the DNA TGTGCCAGCAGTTTATTTTCGGTAGTGACTAGCGGAGACACAGATACGCAGTATTTT. Translating it yields CASSLFSVVTSGDTDTQYF.

This clonotype was recorded a few times. V usage is TRBV6-6 and J usage is TRBJ2-3, with 12 positions matching TRBD1. CDR3 size: 16 residues. V was pared by 11 bases and J by 0 bases, with 9 bases of the junction left unmatched. CDR1 MNHNY and CDR2 SVGAGI come from the germline V gene (reference sequence). The CDR3 loop is CAASRDRGPSTDTQYF. CDR3 nucleotides: TGTGCCGCAAGCCGGGACAGGGGGCCGAGCACAGATACGCAGTATTTT.

This clonotype occurred a few times. The rearrangement links TRBV3-1 to TRBJ1-5; no definite D call. From germline, CDR1 is LGHDT and CDR2 YNNKEL (reference sequence). The CDR3 runs to 15 residues. V was trimmed by 0 bases and J by 4 bases, leaving 10 bases between them. CDR3 sequence reads: CASSQDPVGNQPQHF. CDR3 sequence (DNA): TGTGCCAGCAGCCAAGATCCGGTCGGAAATCAGCCCCAGCATTTT.

The chain uses TRBV6-1 and TRBJ2-1, with 9 bases fitting TRBD2. V shed 6 bases and J 1 base; nucleotides not matched to a gene: 4. Germline V gives CDR1 MNHNS, CDR2 SASEGT. There are 15 residues in the CDR3. The CDR3 sequence is CASRLAGASYNEQFF. The CDR3 bases are TGTGCCAGCAGATTAGCGGGGGCTTCCTACAATGAGCAGTTCTTC.

This clonotype was seen ten or more times. This chain connects TRBV7-2 to TRBJ2-1; 9 bases map to TRBD2. There are 17 residues in the CDR3. From germline, CDR1 is SGHTA and CDR2 FQGNSA. V gave up 3 bases and J gave up 0 bases; unmatched junction bases: 6. The CDR3: CASSLLAGKYSYNEQFF. CDR3 sequence (DNA): TGTGCCAGCAGCTTGCTAGCGGGAAAATACTCCTACAATGAGCAGTTCTTC. The whole variable domain, filled in from reference TRBV7-2 and TRBJ2-1, reads GAGVSQSPSNKVTEKGKDVELRCDPISGHTALYWYRQSLGQGLEFLIYFQGNSAPDKSGLPSDRFSAERTGGSVSTLTIQRTQQEDSAVYLCASSLLAGKYSYNEQFFGPGTRLTVL.

This chain connects TRBV18 to TRBJ2-4; D is ambiguous. Germline values: CDR1 KGHSH, CDR2 LQKENI. V lost 2 bases to trimming and J lost 8 bases, with 10 bases between them. CDR3 length: 13 residues. CDR3 sequence reads: CASSPRSRDIQYF. The CDR3, as DNA: TGTGCCAGCTCACCAAGGTCACGAGACATTCAGTACTTC.

This clonotype occurred many times. The genes are TRBV20-1 and TRBJ1-1; D not certain. V gave up 2 bases and J gave up 1 base, with 11 bases separating them. This CDR3 contains 14 residues. The germline V gene has CDR1 DFQATT and CDR2 SNEGSKA (reference sequence). The CDR3 DNA reads TGCAGTGCTAGATTAGAGGTCGCGAACACTGAAGCTTTCTTT. Translating it yields CSARLEVANTEAFF.

The chain joins TRBV10-3 to TRBJ2-7, with TRBD1 identical over 8 bases. This CDR3 spans 14 amino acids. After removal of 5 bases from V and 1 base from J, the junction contained 4 bases not matched to a gene. CDR1 and CDR2 from the germline V gene are ENHRY and SYGVKD. The DNA for the CDR3 is TGTGCCATCAGTTATGGACAGGGTTCCTACGAGCAGTACTTC. This gives the protein CAISYGQGSYEQYF.

This sequence joins TRBV12-5 and TRBJ2-3; 12 nucleotides line up with TRBD2. The CDR3 length is 16 residues. CDR1 and CDR2 from the germline V gene are LGHNT and FRNRAP. J gave up 3 bases and V 5 bases, and 6 bases lay outside the gene matches. The CDR3 DNA sequence: TGTGCTAGTGGTACATGGACTAGCGGGATGACAGATACGCAGTATTTT. Encoded protein: CASGTWTSGMTDTQYF. Drawing the rest from reference TRBV12-5 and TRBJ2-3, the complete variable domain is DARVTQTPRHKVTEMGQEVTMRCQPILGHNTVFWYRQTMMQGLELLAYFRNRAPLDDSGMPKDRFSAEMPDATLATLKIQPSEPRDSAVYFCASGTWTSGMTDTQYFGPGTRLTVL.

J is TRBJ1-6 and V is TRBV28; no definite D call. The CDR3 loop spans 13 amino acids. V was clipped by 8 bases and J by 2 bases, with 7 bases between them. Germline V gene data show CDR1 as MDHEN and CDR2 as SYDVKM. The CDR3 spells CASRAPYNSPLHF. The DNA for the CDR3 is TGTGCCAGCCGGGCCCCCTATAATTCACCCCTCCACTTT.

This clonotype was detected ten times or more. The gene calls are TRBV27 and TRBJ2-5, with 7 bases lining up with TRBD1. The CDR3 is 14 amino acids. CDR1 and CDR2 (germline): MNHEY, SMNVEV (reference sequence). The junction had 5 bases not matched to a gene; V was cut back by 3 bases and J by 4 bases. DNA for the CDR3: TGTGCCAGCAGTTTTAGGGGGCTGGGAGAGACCCAGTACTTC. Its translation: CASSFRGLGETQYF.

About this clonotype itself: A much larger clone lies one base from this, so it may be a read error. The gene calls are TRBV11-1 and TRBJ2-2, with 9 bases that match TRBD2. Germline CDR1 reads SGHAT; CDR2 reads FQDESV (reference sequence). This CDR3 is 14 amino acids long. CDR3 region: CVSSFTSGTGELFF. CDR3 nucleotide sequence: TGTGTCAGCAGCTTTACTAGCGGGACCGGGGAGCTGTTTTTT.